The present T cell receptor (beta chain) was sequenced within a study of blood T cell repertoires in COVID-19. Assay: immunoSEQ multiplex PCR; the TCRdb copy retains only in-frame clones and omits some. The data hold some 250,000 clones, with 88% observed a single time. V was clipped by 5 bases and J by 3 bases, with 11 bases between them. Per the germline V gene, CDR1 is ENHRY and CDR2 is SYGVKD. The CDR3 covers 13 residues. This clone was found once. The rearrangement uses TRBV10-3 and TRBJ2-7, with D hard to call. This clonotype was sampled from a woman aged 40 to 50 who had recovered from COVID-19. Sequenced: peripheral blood. The CDR3 sequence is CAISTRSDYEQYF. DNA for the CDR3: TGTGCCATCAGTACCCGGAGCGACTACGAGCAGTACTTC.